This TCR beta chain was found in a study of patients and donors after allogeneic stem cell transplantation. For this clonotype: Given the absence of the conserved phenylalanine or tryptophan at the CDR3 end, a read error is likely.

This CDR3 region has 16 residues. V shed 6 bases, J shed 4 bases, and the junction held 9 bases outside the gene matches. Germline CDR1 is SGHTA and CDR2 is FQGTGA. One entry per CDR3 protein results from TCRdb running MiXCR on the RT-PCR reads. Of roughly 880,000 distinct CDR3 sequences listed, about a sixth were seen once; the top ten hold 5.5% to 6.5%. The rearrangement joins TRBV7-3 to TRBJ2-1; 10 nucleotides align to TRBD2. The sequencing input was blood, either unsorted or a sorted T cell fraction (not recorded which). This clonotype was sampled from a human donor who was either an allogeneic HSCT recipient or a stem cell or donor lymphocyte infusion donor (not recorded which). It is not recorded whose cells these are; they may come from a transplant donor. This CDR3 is CASSLYDSGGYNEQFL. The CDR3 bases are TGTGCCAGCAGTTTGTATGATAGCGGGGGGTACAATGAGCAGTTCCTC.